This passage covers 31 T cell receptor beta chains from one sample sequenced in a study of identical twins. A single record per CDR3 protein comes from TCRdb applying MiXCR to the 5' RACE reads. This table holds 1,800,000 or so distinct CDR3 sequences, 25% to 35% found once. The specimen was cord blood. Receptors originate from a newborn girl in good health.

The chain couples TRBV2 to TRBJ2-1; 7 bases are a match to TRBD1. The CDR3 runs to 14 residues. In germline, CDR1 is SNHLY, CDR2 FYNNEI. V gave up 6 bases and J gave up 9 bases; unmatched junction bases: 11. In DNA, the CDR3 is TGTGCCAGCAGCGACAGGGTTTTTCTGAGTGAGCAGTTCTTC. It codes for CASSDRVFLSEQFF.

This clonotype occurred a few times. The genes are TRBV7-9 and TRBJ1-1, with TRBD1 identical over 10 bases. Unmatched junction bases numbered 13, after V lost 10 bases and J lost 5 bases. Germline V gives CDR1 SEHNR, CDR2 FQNEAQ (reference sequence). CDR3 size: 15 residues. The CDR3 DNA reads as TGTGCCATTCAGACCGGGGACAGGGGATATACTGAAGCTTTCTTT. Protein product: CAIQTGDRGYTEAFF.

Note on this clonotype: A much larger clone lies one base from this, so it may be a read error. The V and J genes are TRBV27 and TRBJ1-2, with D possibly matching TRBD1 (5 bases). The germline gives CDR1 MNHEY, CDR2 SMNVEV (reference sequence). The V gene lost 5 bases and the J gene lost 4 bases, with 17 bases spanning the gap. This CDR3 has 15 amino acids. CDR3 protein: CASSPNRSCRYGYTF. In DNA, the CDR3 is TGTGCCAGCAGTCCAAACAGGTCCTGTCGCTATGGCTACACCTTC.

V gene TRBV4-1 combines with J gene TRBJ1-4; D gene uncertain. The germline V and J ends were trimmed by 3 bases and 4 bases, with 6 bases remaining between them. Germline CDR1 reads MGHRA; CDR2 reads YSYEKL. This CDR3 spans 13 amino acids. The CDR3 region has the DNA TGCGCCAGCAGCCAGCGGATTAATGAAAAACTGTTTTTT. Residues: CASSQRINEKLFF.

This clonotype has only a few counts. This chain connects TRBV10-3 to TRBJ1-2, with 7 bases fitting TRBD1. CDR3 length equals 14 residues. Germline V gene lookup returns CDR1 ENHRY and CDR2 SYGVKD. Losses at the gene ends were 3 bases for V and 6 bases for J; bases not matched to a gene: 7. CDR3 nucleotide sequence: TGTGCCATCAGTGATAGACAGGGTCGGAATGGCTACACCTTC. This codes for CAISDRQGRNGYTF.

V and J are TRBV4-1 and TRBJ1-6; a weak D match, TRBD1 (6 bases). Per germline, CDR1 MGHRA and CDR2 YSYEKL. Trimming stripped 1 base from V and 6 bases from J, with 13 bases between. CDR3 length equals 16 residues. CDR3 in DNA: TGCGCCAGCAGCCAAGGCCGACAGGAGATTAATTCACCCCTCCACTTT. It yields the protein CASSQGRQEINSPLHF.

A word on this clonotype: One end of the junction is discordant with germline, which a read error may explain. The rearrangement uses TRBV9 and TRBJ1-2; possibly TRBD1 for D (5 bases). This CDR3 has 13 amino acids. Germline-derived CDR1 and CDR2 are SGDLS and YYNGEE. The CDR3: CVSSVAPGGAYTF. DNA of the CDR3: TGTGTCAGCAGCGTAGCCCCCGGAGGGGCCTACACCTTC.

The chain employs TRBV24-1 and TRBJ2-1; no clear D gene. Matching the DNA end better, TRBJ2-7 makes the J call doubtful. Germline lookup yields CDR1 KGHDR and CDR2 SFDVKD. The CDR3 spans 15 residues. In DNA, the CDR3 is TGTGCCACCAGTGATTTAGCGAGCTCCTACAATGAGCAGTACTTC. It translates to CATSDLASSYNEQYF.

Comments on this clonotype: The junction and the germline gene differ at one end; a read error may be behind it. The chain is built from TRBV12-3 or TRBV12-4 and TRBJ2-3; possibly TRBD1 or TRBD2 for D (5 bases each). The CDR3 spans 15 residues. CDR3 residues: CASSFRAASTGTQYF. DNA of the CDR3: TGTGCCAGCAGTTTCCGAGCGGCTAGCACAGGTACGCAGTATTTT.

The CDR3 sequence is CASSQAAGPLEQFF. CDR3 bases: TGTGCCAGCAGCCAAGCCGCGGGCCCTCTCGAGCAGTTCTTC. This rearrangement joins TRBV3-1 to TRBJ2-1; weak D call: TRBD2 (5 bases). The CDR3 is made up of 14 amino acids. Trimming removed 1 base at V and 10 bases at J, with 14 bases between. Germline CDR1 reads LGHDT; CDR2 reads YNNKEL (reference sequence).

The J gene is TRBJ1-1, the V gene TRBV4-1; weak D call: TRBD1 (6 bases). V lost 4 bases, J lost 1 base, and 16 bases lay in between. Germline V lookup: CDR1 MGHRA, CDR2 YSYEKL. The length of the CDR3 is 16 residues. CDR3 in DNA: TGCGCCAGCAGCCTATTCCCCAGGGGCAGGAACACTGAAGCTTTCTTT. The encoded protein is CASSLFPRGRNTEAFF.

This clonotype was seen a few times. The chain has TRBV6-5 and TRBJ2-5, with unresolved D. V lost 5 bases, J lost 2 bases, and 9 bases lay in between. The CDR3 length is 13 residues. The germline gives CDR1 MNHEY, CDR2 SVGAGI. The CDR3 reads CASSHQTQETQYF. CDR3 in DNA: TGTGCCAGCAGTCACCAGACGCAAGAGACCCAGTACTTC.

The genes are TRBV21-1 and TRBJ1-2; whether TRBD1, the table's D call, matches the DNA was not checked. TRBV21-1 is termed a pseudogene. The CDR3 covers 20 residues. The CDR3 spells CASSKKSPRDSTMGNYGYTF. The CDR3 DNA reads as TGTGCCAGCAGCAAAAAATCCCCGCGGGACAGTACAATGGGCAACTATGGCTACACCTTC.

The rearrangement joins TRBV20-1 to TRBJ1-2, with unresolved D. V was cut by 5 bases and J by 0 bases, with 7 bases left in between. The germline gives CDR1 DFQATT, CDR2 SNEGSKA (reference sequence). The CDR3 spans 12 residues. CDR3 residues: CSAFVPNYGYTF. The CDR3 DNA is TGCAGTGCTTTCGTCCCTAACTATGGCTACACCTTC.

The V and J genes are TRBV20-1 and TRBJ2-1, with no clear D. V was cut by 6 bases and J by 4 bases, with 10 bases left in between. The CDR3 spans 12 residues. Germline CDR1 and CDR2: DFQATT and SNEGSKA (reference sequence). The CDR3 DNA reads TGCAGTGCGATCCTTAGATACAATGAGCAGTTCTTC. Amino acid sequence: CSAILRYNEQFF.

V and J are TRBV5-4 and TRBJ2-1, with 8 bases that match TRBD2. There are 14 residues in the CDR3. Germline V gene sequence: CDR1 SGHNT, CDR2 YYREEE (reference sequence). The V gene end was trimmed by 4 bases and the J gene end by 4 bases; junction bases not matched to a gene: 4. The chain's CDR3 is CASSGPSGYNEQFF. Written as DNA, the CDR3 is TGTGCCAGCAGCGGACCTAGCGGGTACAATGAGCAGTTCTTC.

J is TRBJ1-1 and V is TRBV12-3 or TRBV12-4; D is unresolved. CDR3 size: 14 residues. V lost 5 bases to trimming and J lost 3 bases, with 13 bases between them. CDR3 in amino acids: CASSTSDEDTEAFF. CDR3 DNA sequence: TGTGCCAGCAGTACATCGGACGAGGACACTGAAGCTTTCTTT.

The chain links TRBV20-1 to TRBJ1-4, with TRBD1 matching 7 bases. The length of the CDR3 is 15 residues. The V segment lost 0 bases and the J segment 5 bases; nucleotides outside the gene matches: 6. Germline V gives CDR1 DFQATT, CDR2 SNEGSKA (reference sequence). The DNA for the CDR3 is TGCAGTGCTAGAGATGGAGGCAGGGGGAATGAAAAACTGTTTTTT. Translating gives CSARDGGRGNEKLFF.

The rearrangement joins TRBV20-1 to TRBJ1-5; perhaps TRBD1 as D (5 bases). Trimming cost V 4 bases and J 7 bases, with 17 bases left between them. There are 14 residues in the CDR3. Germline CDR1 is DFQATT and CDR2 is SNEGSKA (reference sequence). CDR3 protein: CSATSGLQNQPQHF. The CDR3 nucleotides read TGCAGTGCTACGTCGGGACTGCAGAACCAGCCCCAGCATTTT.

The CDR3 DNA follows: TGTGCCAGCAGCTTAGGGCTAGCCCGAAGGTACAATGAGCAGTTCTTC. Its translation: CASSLGLARRYNEQFF. The chain joins TRBV11-2 to TRBJ2-1; weak D call: TRBD2 (5 bases). The CDR3 runs to 16 residues. V lost 1 base and J 4 bases, leaving 14 bases between the germline ends. CDR1 is SGHAT and CDR2 is FQNNGV in the germline V gene.

The CDR3 region is CASSLRRSDEQYF. CDR3 nucleotides: TGTGCCAGCAGTTTAAGGCGTAGCGACGAGCAGTACTTC. The V and J genes are TRBV28 and TRBJ2-7, with D maybe TRBD2 (5 bases). Germline V gene lookup returns CDR1 MDHEN and CDR2 SYDVKM. V lost 2 bases to trimming and J lost 5 bases, with 10 bases between them. The CDR3 contains 13 residues.

This clonotype was detected only a few times. This chain links TRBV24-1 with TRBJ1-1; D ambiguous. The ends were cut back, 9 bases at V and 4 bases at J, with 2 bases in the middle. CDR1 is KGHDR and CDR2 is SFDVKD in the germline V gene. CDR3 length: 9 amino acids. The CDR3 DNA reads as TGTGCCACCTGCACTGAAGCTTTCTTT. It translates to CATCTEAFF.

The chain links TRBV5-1 to TRBJ2-1; 8 nucleotides match TRBD2. Germline assignment: CDR1 SGHRS and CDR2 YFSETQ. With V trimmed by 4 bases and J by 2 bases, 17 bases remained unmatched. This CDR3 is 19 amino acids long. CDR3 protein: CASSNLRLAGPLAYNEQFF. Here the CDR3 DNA reads TGCGCCAGCAGCAATCTAAGGCTAGCGGGTCCTCTAGCCTACAATGAGCAGTTCTTC.

This chain uses TRBV4-1 with TRBJ2-2; no clear D gene. Between the trimmed V and J ends, which lost 0 bases and 5 bases, there was a span of 4 bases. The CDR3 is 13 amino acids. Looked up from germline, CDR1 is MGHRA and CDR2 is YSYEKL. The CDR3 DNA sequence: TGCGCCAGCAGCCAAGAACAGACCGGGGAGCTGTTTTTT. This gives the protein CASSQEQTGELFF.

The gene calls are TRBV7-2 and TRBJ2-7, with D unclear. V lost 2 bases and J lost 2, with 16 bases in between. CDR3 size: 16 residues. Germline values: CDR1 SGHTA, CDR2 FQGNSA. CDR3: CASSLSRAGRTYEQYF. CDR3 bases: TGTGCCAGCAGCTTATCCCGGGCAGGAAGAACCTACGAGCAGTACTTC.

CDR3 nucleotide sequence: TGTGCCAGCAGCCAAGTACGGACAGGGAATTCACCCCTCCACTTT. Its translation: CASSQVRTGNSPLHF. The J gene is TRBJ1-6, the V gene TRBV3-1; 8 nucleotides match TRBD1. CDR1 and CDR2 from the germline V gene are LGHDT and YNNKEL (reference sequence). With V trimmed by 1 base and J by 7 bases, 3 bases remained unmatched. This CDR3 is built from 15 residues.

The chain uses TRBV28 and TRBJ1-2; D possibly corresponds to TRBD1 (5 bases). With 6 bases removed from V and 8 bases from J, the gap between germline ends came to 13 bases. This CDR3 comprises 12 residues. Germline CDR1 is MDHEN and CDR2 is SYDVKM. CDR3 loop: CASSMGERGYTF. CDR3 nucleotides: TGTGCCAGCAGCATGGGGGAGAGAGGCTACACCTTC.

V is TRBV12-3 or TRBV12-4 and J is TRBJ2-4, with D perhaps matching TRBD1 (5 bases). V shed 6 bases and J shed 7 bases, with 19 bases lying between them. The CDR3 contains 15 residues. CDR3 nucleotide sequence: TGTGCCAGCAGCCGACAGCGAGAAGGGTGGAACATTCAGTACTTC. Its translation: CASSRQREGWNIQYF.

The chain has TRBV6-1 and TRBJ2-1; TRBD2 might be the D (6 bases). The CDR3 runs to 14 residues. Germline CDR1 is MNHNS and CDR2 is SASEGT. V gave up 3 bases and J gave up 5 bases, with 11 bases separating them. CDR3 bases: TGTGCCAGCAGTGAGCGGGATTCCAACAATGAGCAGTTCTTC. This sequence encodes CASSERDSNNEQFF.

The chain couples TRBV4-2 to TRBJ2-5, with 7 positions matching TRBD2. V lost 0 bases, J lost 11 bases, and 9 bases stayed unmatched. CDR3 size: 14 residues. Per the germline V gene, CDR1 is LGHNA and CDR2 is YNFKEQ. CDR3: CASSQDPLAAEQYF. CDR3 DNA: TGTGCCAGCAGCCAAGATCCCCTAGCGGCTGAGCAGTACTTC.

The rearrangement uses TRBV20-1 and TRBJ1-1, with D perhaps matching TRBD1 (6 bases). The CDR3 runs to 14 residues. V was shortened by 0 bases and J by 2 bases, with 10 bases between the two germline ends. Germline V gene sequence: CDR1 DFQATT, CDR2 SNEGSKA (reference sequence). The chain's CDR3 is CSARDGGQNTEAFF. CDR3 coding DNA: TGCAGTGCTAGAGACGGGGGGCAAAACACTGAAGCTTTCTTT.